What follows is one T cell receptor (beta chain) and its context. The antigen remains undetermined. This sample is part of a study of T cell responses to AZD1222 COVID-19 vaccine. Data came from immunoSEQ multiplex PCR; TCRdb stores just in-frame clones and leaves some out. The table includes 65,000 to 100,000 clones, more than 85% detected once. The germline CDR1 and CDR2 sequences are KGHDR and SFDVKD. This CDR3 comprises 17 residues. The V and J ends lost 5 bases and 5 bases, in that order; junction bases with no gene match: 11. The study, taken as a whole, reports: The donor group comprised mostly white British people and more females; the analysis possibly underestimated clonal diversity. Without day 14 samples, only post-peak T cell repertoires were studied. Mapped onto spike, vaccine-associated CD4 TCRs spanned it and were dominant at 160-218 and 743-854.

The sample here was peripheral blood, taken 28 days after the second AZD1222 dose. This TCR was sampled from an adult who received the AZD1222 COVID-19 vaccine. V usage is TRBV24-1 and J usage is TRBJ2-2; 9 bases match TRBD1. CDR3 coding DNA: TGTGCCACCAGTGCAATCGGACAGGGGCACGGGACCGGGGAGCTGTTTTTT. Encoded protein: CATSAIGQGHGTGELFF.